At least ten counts were recorded for the clone carrying this T cell receptor beta chain. The CDR3 sequence is 13 residues long. Germline V CDR1 and CDR2: SGHRS, YFSETQ. V lost 4 bases and J lost 1, with 8 bases in between. Preparing the TCRbeta library involved the use of unique molecular identifiers. TCRdb reprocessed the PCR reads via MiXCR and lists one record per CDR3 protein. The data show roughly 52,000 distinct CDR3 sequences, over 4.5% seen once. These data originate in a study of T-cell reconstitution after alpha-beta-depleted transplantation in children. The sample was PBMCs, mostly from graft donor cells, taken 60 days after TCRalphabeta/CD19-depleted stem cell transplant. This clonotype was sampled from a female patient under 10 years old who had a stem cell transplant for aplastic anemia, so the T cells may come from the graft donor. The chain couples TRBV5-1 to TRBJ1-1, with no clear D. In DNA form, the CDR3 reads TGCGCCAGCAGCCAAGGGTGGAACACTGAAGCTTTCTTT. Its protein is CASSQGWNTEAFF.